This paragraph covers one T cell receptor beta chain sequence. The table came from immunoSEQ multiplex PCR; TCRdb's copy has only in-frame clones and leaves some out. This table holds around 110,000 clones, 85% to 90% found once. This sample is drawn from a study of control samples from healthy donors and cancer patients. CDR3 length: 15 residues. The germline V gene has CDR1 LNHDA and CDR2 SQIVND (reference sequence). V lost 1 base to trimming and J lost 5 bases, with 14 bases between them. The sequence was collected from a woman aged 45 to 65 with colorectal cancer. The sample taken for sequencing was PBMCs. The chain has TRBV19 and TRBJ1-1; D may be TRBD1 (6 bases). DNA of the CDR3: TGTGCCAGTAGTATAGGGGGGCAGGGATTGACTGAAGCTTTCTTT. This sequence encodes CASSIGGQGLTEAFF.